These 30 T cell receptor beta chains were all obtained from the same sample, sequenced in a study of cytomegalovirus exposure and HLA in healthy donors. The method was immunoSEQ multiplex PCR; TCRdb's version includes in-frame clones alone and lacks a portion of them. This sample yields 60,000 or so clones, of which about 95% are seen a single time; 2% to 2.5% belongs to the top ten. Sequenced sample: PBMCs. All receptors come from a man between 18 and 29 years old in good health and CMV-seronegative.

The V gene is TRBV6-4, the J gene TRBJ2-1; D gene uncertain. Germline V gives CDR1 MRHNA, CDR2 SNTAGT. CDR3 length: 14 amino acids. Trimming cost V 5 bases and J 7 bases, with 15 bases left between them. CDR3 nucleotides: TGTGCCAGCAGTCCACGAGCCTCAACTAATGAGCAGTTCTTC. Translating it yields CASSPRASTNEQFF.

This chain connects TRBV28 to TRBJ1-2; 7 bases agree with TRBD1. In germline, CDR1 is MDHEN, CDR2 SYDVKM. The CDR3 length is 14 residues. V gave up 4 bases and J gave up 4 bases; unmatched junction bases: 6. In DNA form, the CDR3 reads TGTGCCAGCAGTTCCTCCCAGGGGGTCTATGGCTACACCTTC. Translating it yields CASSSSQGVYGYTF.

This clone has a single count. V gene TRBV28 combines with J gene TRBJ1-4; possible D gene TRBD1, 6 bases. Trimming stripped 5 bases from V and 0 bases from J, with 19 bases between. This CDR3 has 18 residues. CDR1 MDHEN and CDR2 SYDVKM come from the germline V gene. CDR3 region: CASSPPYRQDSTNEKLFF. The CDR3 nucleotides read TGTGCCAGCAGTCCCCCCTACCGACAGGATTCAACTAATGAAAAACTGTTTTTT.

DNA for the CDR3: TGCAGCGCTCGGGGGGCGATGGCTGAAGCTTTCTTT. It translates to CSARGAMAEAFF. The chain recombines TRBV29-1 with TRBJ1-1, with a weak D call TRBD1 (6 bases). Germline V gene lookup returns CDR1 SQVTM and CDR2 ANQGSEA. Trimming removed 7 bases from V and 6 bases from J, with 15 bases in between. CDR3 length equals 12 residues.

This chain uses TRBV5-6 with TRBJ1-4; 7 bases map to TRBD1. The germline CDR1 and CDR2 sequences are SGHDT and YYEEEE. After removal of 4 bases from V and 10 bases from J, the junction contained 10 bases not matched to a gene. The CDR3 is 14 amino acids. The CDR3 spells CASSADRRQGKLFF. The CDR3 region has the DNA TGTGCCAGCAGCGCAGACAGGCGACAGGGAAAACTGTTTTTT.

V gene TRBV27 combines with J gene TRBJ2-6, with 9 nucleotides matching TRBD1. The CDR3 is 18 residues long. After removal of 4 bases from V and 0 bases from J, the junction contained 7 bases not matched to a gene. The V gene's germline CDR1 is MNHEY and CDR2 SMNVEV (reference sequence). CDR3 protein: CASSSPRQGVSGANVLTF. CDR3 sequence (DNA): TGTGCCAGCAGTTCCCCGAGACAGGGGGTCTCTGGGGCCAACGTCCTGACTTTC.

J is TRBJ2-7 and V is TRBV12-5; TRBD2 might be the D (5 bases). Germline V gives CDR1 LGHNT, CDR2 FRNRAP. V shed 5 bases and J shed 2 bases, with 16 bases lying between them. This CDR3 comprises 15 residues. The CDR3 reads CASGPPERSPYEQYF. DNA for the CDR3: TGTGCTAGTGGTCCCCCTGAGCGGTCCCCCTACGAGCAGTACTTC.

V is TRBV19 and J is TRBJ2-6; 7 bases align to TRBD1. V lost 4 bases to trimming and J lost 0 bases; unmatched junction nucleotides: 9. The CDR3 is 18 amino acids. Germline V CDR1 and CDR2: LNHDA, SQIVND (reference sequence). CDR3 nucleotide sequence: TGTGCCAGTAGTACCCGGGACAGCTTAGTCTCTGGGGCCAACGTCCTGACTTTC. It translates to CASSTRDSLVSGANVLTF.

The genes are TRBV29-1 and TRBJ2-1; the match to TRBD1 covers 9 bases. With V trimmed by 3 bases and J by 6 bases, 6 bases remained unmatched. Germline V gene data show CDR1 as SQVTM and CDR2 as ANQGSEA. This CDR3 has 14 amino acids. Written as DNA, the CDR3 is TGCAGCGTTGAGGGACAGGGTTCATTCAATGAGCAGTTCTTC. Its translation: CSVEGQGSFNEQFF.

The chain recombines TRBV5-4 with TRBJ2-7; D is perhaps TRBD2 (6 bases). The CDR3 covers 12 residues. Germline assignment: CDR1 SGHNT and CDR2 YYREEE (reference sequence). V was cut by 0 bases and J by 6 bases, with 7 bases left in between. The CDR3 sequence is CASSLAGLEQYF. The CDR3 nucleotides read TGTGCCAGCAGCTTGGCGGGACTCGAGCAGTACTTC.

The chain couples TRBV15 to TRBJ2-1, with TRBD1 matching 7 bases. With 1 base clipped from V and 4 bases from J, the junction kept 7 bases outside the gene matches. The germline V gene encodes CDR1 LNHNV and CDR2 YYDKDF (reference sequence). The CDR3 sequence is 16 residues long. In DNA form, the CDR3 reads TGTGCCACCAGCAGAGGCACAGGGGTGGGATACAATGAGCAGTTCTTC. Translated, it gives CATSRGTGVGYNEQFF. The whole variable domain, filled in from reference TRBV15 and TRBJ2-1, reads DAMVIQNPRYQVTQFGKPVTLSCSQTLNHNVMYWYQQKSSQAPKLLFHYYDKDFNNEADTPDNFQSRRPNTSFCFLDIRSPGLGDTAMYLCATSRGTGVGYNEQFFGPGTRLTVL.

CDR3 amino acids: CATAGEVTDTQYF. CDR3 DNA sequence: TGTGCCACCGCAGGGGAAGTGACAGATACGCAGTATTTT. The rearrangement joins TRBV15 to TRBJ2-3, with D possibly matching TRBD1 (6 bases). CDR3 length equals 13 residues. V lost 8 bases and J 3 bases, leaving 12 bases between the germline ends. CDR1 is LNHNV, CDR2 YYDKDF, per germline (reference sequence). The variable domain in full, with the rest retrieved from reference TRBV15 and TRBJ2-3, is DAMVIQNPRYQVTQFGKPVTLSCSQTLNHNVMYWYQQKSSQAPKLLFHYYDKDFNNEADTPDNFQSRRPNTSFCFLDIRSPGLGDTAMYLCATAGEVTDTQYFGPGTRLTVL.

The chain combines TRBV11-3 with TRBJ2-7; tentative D call: TRBD2 (6 bases). The ends were cut back, 5 bases at V and 3 bases at J, with 11 bases in the middle. Germline V lookup: CDR1 SGHNT, CDR2 YENEEA. The CDR3 totals 13 residues. CDR3 sequence: CASSPSGSYEQYF. DNA for the CDR3: TGTGCCAGCAGCCCCTCCGGGAGCTACGAGCAGTACTTC.

V usage is TRBV27 and J usage is TRBJ2-1, with TRBD1 matching over 9 bases. After removal of 5 bases from V and 10 bases from J, the junction contained 6 bases not matched to a gene. Germline CDR1 MNHEY, CDR2 SMNVEV (reference sequence). There are 13 residues in the CDR3. The CDR3 nucleotides read TGTGCCAGCAGTCTAGCGGACAGGGGCGAGCAGTTCTTC. Residues: CASSLADRGEQFF.

This rearrangement joins TRBV6-5 to TRBJ1-2; 7 nucleotides line up with TRBD1. The junction had 5 bases not matched to a gene; V was cut back by 9 bases and J by 4 bases. Germline V gene lookup returns CDR1 MNHEY and CDR2 SVGAGI. CDR3 length: 12 residues. CDR3 coding DNA: TGTGCCAGGAGACAGGGATTCTATGGCTACACCTTC. Encoded protein: CARRQGFYGYTF.

V is TRBV28 and J is TRBJ2-1; the match to TRBD1 covers 9 bases. With V trimmed by 6 bases and J by 6 bases, 9 bases remained unmatched. The CDR3 covers 15 residues. Germline CDR1 is MDHEN and CDR2 is SYDVKM. The CDR3 DNA is TGTGCCAGCAGAAATGGACAGGGGACTGGCAATGAGCAGTTCTTC. Translating it yields CASRNGQGTGNEQFF.

V is TRBV19 and J is TRBJ1-1; D unclear. The germline V gene encodes CDR1 LNHDA and CDR2 SQIVND (reference sequence). V was cut by 3 bases and J by 5 bases, with 13 bases left in between. The CDR3 loop spans 14 amino acids. CDR3 amino acids: CASSIKTGFTEAFF. For the CDR3, the DNA is TGTGCCAGTAGTATTAAGACGGGGTTTACTGAAGCTTTCTTT.

The rearrangement uses TRBV19 and TRBJ2-5; D might be TRBD2 (7 bases). The CDR3 is 15 amino acids. Germline V gene lookup returns CDR1 LNHDA and CDR2 SQIVND (reference sequence). The germline V and J ends were trimmed by 3 bases and 5 bases, with 16 bases remaining between them. In DNA, the CDR3 is TGTGCCAGTAGTATCCAAGGGGGGGGCTGGGAGACCCAGTACTTC. Protein sequence: CASSIQGGGWETQYF.

This clone was found a few times. V is TRBV5-1 and J is TRBJ1-4; no definite D call. Per germline, CDR1 SGHRS and CDR2 YFSETQ. The length of the CDR3 is 15 residues. The V gene lost 0 bases and the J gene lost 0 bases, with 6 bases spanning the gap. The CDR3 nucleotides read TGCGCCAGCAGCTTGGGCGCTACAACTAATGAAAAACTGTTTTTT. It is translated as CASSLGATTNEKLFF.

V is TRBV30 and J is TRBJ1-3, with D hard to call. The ends were cut back, 0 bases at V and 0 bases at J, with 6 bases in the middle. Germline assignment: CDR1 GTSNPN and CDR2 SVGIG (reference sequence). CDR3 size: 14 residues. The CDR3 spells CAWSVQFSGNTIYF. Written as DNA, the CDR3 is TGTGCCTGGAGTGTTCAGTTCTCTGGAAACACCATATATTTT.

The V gene is TRBV18, the J gene TRBJ2-3; 9 nucleotides agree with TRBD1. The germline V gene encodes CDR1 KGHSH and CDR2 LQKENI. Germline trimming cut 3 bases from V and 2 bases from J; bases unmatched to any gene: 9. CDR3 length: 17 amino acids. CDR3 protein: CASSPPGTGSSTDTQYF. The CDR3 coding sequence is TGTGCCAGCTCACCCCCCGGGACAGGGTCCTCCACAGATACGCAGTATTTT.

The rearrangement joins TRBV10-1 to TRBJ2-6; 12 bases line up with TRBD1. Trimming at V came to 11 bases and at J to 3 bases, leaving 11 bases not matched to a gene. In germline, CDR1 is WNHNN, CDR2 SYGVQD (reference sequence). The CDR3 sequence is 17 residues long. CDR3 DNA sequence: TGCGCCGATGCCTCTGGGACAGGGGGCTTTGGGGCCAACGTCCTGACTTTC. The encoded protein is CADASGTGGFGANVLTF.

This sequence joins TRBV11-3 and TRBJ2-1, with D unclear. Germline V gives CDR1 SGHNT, CDR2 YENEEA. This CDR3 is 14 amino acids long. Trimming shortened V by 2 bases and J by 8 bases, and 13 bases separated the two germline ends. The CDR3 sequence is CASSLRSARDEQFF. The CDR3 DNA reads TGTGCCAGCAGCTTAAGGAGCGCCCGGGATGAGCAGTTCTTC.

The chain is built from TRBV19 and TRBJ1-5, with 8 bases that match TRBD1. V lost 1 base and J lost 4; bases outside the gene matches: 6. CDR3 size: 16 residues. Germline V gene sequence: CDR1 LNHDA, CDR2 SQIVND (reference sequence). The CDR3 reads CASSIGTTGGNQPQHF. The CDR3 bases are TGTGCCAGTAGTATAGGCACAACAGGGGGTAATCAGCCCCAGCATTTT.

This rearrangement joins TRBV5-1 to TRBJ2-1, with 7 bases fitting TRBD1. The V gene's germline CDR1 is SGHRS and CDR2 YFSETQ. V shed 0 bases, J shed 4 bases, and the junction held 4 bases outside the gene matches. This CDR3 contains 15 residues. DNA for the CDR3: TGCGCCAGCAGCTTGGATACAGGGGATTACAATGAGCAGTTCTTC. Amino acids: CASSLDTGDYNEQFF.

The chain employs TRBV28 and TRBJ1-2, with TRBD1 identical over 12 bases. CDR3 length equals 15 residues. V lost 5 bases and J lost 7; bases outside the gene matches: 8. Germline lookup yields CDR1 MDHEN and CDR2 SYDVKM. The CDR3 here is CASSAPGQGASGYTF. CDR3 DNA: TGTGCCAGCAGTGCCCCGGGACAGGGGGCGTCTGGCTACACCTTC.

The chain has TRBV5-8 and TRBJ2-3; 11 bases fit TRBD2. The ends lost 5 bases at V and 3 bases at J; junction bases unmatched: 5. This CDR3 has 15 amino acids. Germline CDR1 reads SGHTS; CDR2 reads YDEGEE. The CDR3 here is CASRPASGRTDTQYF. The CDR3 bases are TGTGCCAGCAGACCAGCTAGCGGGAGGACAGATACGCAGTATTTT.

The chain joins TRBV7-2 to TRBJ2-1; 7 nucleotides align to TRBD2. The CDR3 contains 15 residues. The V gene end was trimmed by 3 bases and the J gene end by 4 bases; junction bases not matched to a gene: 6. CDR1 and CDR2 (germline): SGHTA, FQGNSA. The CDR3 region is CASSFGGSRYNEQFF. Written as DNA, the CDR3 is TGTGCCAGCAGCTTCGGCGGGAGTAGGTACAATGAGCAGTTCTTC.

The V and J genes are TRBV19 and TRBJ1-2; D remains unclear. Germline V gives CDR1 LNHDA, CDR2 SQIVND (reference sequence). The V end lost 5 bases, the J end lost 2 bases, and 6 bases lay between the germline ends. The CDR3 runs to 12 residues. CDR3 nucleotide sequence: TGTGCCAGTAGTCCAGGAAACTATGGCTACACCTTC. Translating gives CASSPGNYGYTF.

The V gene is TRBV6-5, the J gene TRBJ1-5; tentative D call: TRBD1 (6 bases). CDR1 is MNHEY, CDR2 SVGAGI, per germline. This CDR3 comprises 14 residues. V lost 0 bases, J lost 6 bases, and 9 bases lay in between. The CDR3 coding sequence is TGTGCCAGCAGTTACTCGGGGGGGGCTCAGCCCCAGCATTTT. This codes for CASSYSGGAQPQHF.